This T cell receptor beta chain appears in the sequencing data of a study of T-cell memory formation after mild COVID-19. From the 5' RACE reads, TCRdb called clonotypes with MiXCR, one entry per CDR3 protein. The sample yields approximately 290,000 distinct CDR3 sequences, roughly 19% seen once. The CDR3 has 13 residues. The V end lost 5 bases, the J end lost 10 bases, and 15 bases lay between the germline ends. The study, taken as a whole, reports: Pre-infection memory carried some responding clones, suggesting that cross-reactive memory joined.

To note about this clonotype: The antigen is unknown.

The chain has TRBV12-3 or TRBV12-4 and TRBJ2-1, with TRBD2 as a possible D gene (6 bases). This TCR was recovered from a man between 18 and 35 years old who had mild COVID-19 (a few samples of this study predate the infection). Cell type and time point are not known. The sample consisted of PBMCs or a T cell subset sorted from them (not recorded which). CDR3 sequence reads: CASSPFGGSEQFF. The CDR3 DNA reads as TGTGCCAGCAGTCCTTTTGGGGGGTCCGAGCAGTTCTTC.